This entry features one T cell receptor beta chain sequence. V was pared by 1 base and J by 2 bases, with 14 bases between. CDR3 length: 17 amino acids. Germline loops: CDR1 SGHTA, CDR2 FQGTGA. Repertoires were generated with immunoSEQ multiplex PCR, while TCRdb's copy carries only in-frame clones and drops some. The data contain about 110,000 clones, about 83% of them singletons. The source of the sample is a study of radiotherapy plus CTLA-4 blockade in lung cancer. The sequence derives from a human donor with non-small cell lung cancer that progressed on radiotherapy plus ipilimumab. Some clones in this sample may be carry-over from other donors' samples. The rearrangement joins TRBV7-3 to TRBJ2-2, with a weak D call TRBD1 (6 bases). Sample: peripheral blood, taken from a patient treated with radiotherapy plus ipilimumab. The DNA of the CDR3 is TGTGCCAGCAGCTTAATGGGCAGGGGCTATAACACCGGGGAGCTGTTTTTT. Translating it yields CASSLMGRGYNTGELFF.